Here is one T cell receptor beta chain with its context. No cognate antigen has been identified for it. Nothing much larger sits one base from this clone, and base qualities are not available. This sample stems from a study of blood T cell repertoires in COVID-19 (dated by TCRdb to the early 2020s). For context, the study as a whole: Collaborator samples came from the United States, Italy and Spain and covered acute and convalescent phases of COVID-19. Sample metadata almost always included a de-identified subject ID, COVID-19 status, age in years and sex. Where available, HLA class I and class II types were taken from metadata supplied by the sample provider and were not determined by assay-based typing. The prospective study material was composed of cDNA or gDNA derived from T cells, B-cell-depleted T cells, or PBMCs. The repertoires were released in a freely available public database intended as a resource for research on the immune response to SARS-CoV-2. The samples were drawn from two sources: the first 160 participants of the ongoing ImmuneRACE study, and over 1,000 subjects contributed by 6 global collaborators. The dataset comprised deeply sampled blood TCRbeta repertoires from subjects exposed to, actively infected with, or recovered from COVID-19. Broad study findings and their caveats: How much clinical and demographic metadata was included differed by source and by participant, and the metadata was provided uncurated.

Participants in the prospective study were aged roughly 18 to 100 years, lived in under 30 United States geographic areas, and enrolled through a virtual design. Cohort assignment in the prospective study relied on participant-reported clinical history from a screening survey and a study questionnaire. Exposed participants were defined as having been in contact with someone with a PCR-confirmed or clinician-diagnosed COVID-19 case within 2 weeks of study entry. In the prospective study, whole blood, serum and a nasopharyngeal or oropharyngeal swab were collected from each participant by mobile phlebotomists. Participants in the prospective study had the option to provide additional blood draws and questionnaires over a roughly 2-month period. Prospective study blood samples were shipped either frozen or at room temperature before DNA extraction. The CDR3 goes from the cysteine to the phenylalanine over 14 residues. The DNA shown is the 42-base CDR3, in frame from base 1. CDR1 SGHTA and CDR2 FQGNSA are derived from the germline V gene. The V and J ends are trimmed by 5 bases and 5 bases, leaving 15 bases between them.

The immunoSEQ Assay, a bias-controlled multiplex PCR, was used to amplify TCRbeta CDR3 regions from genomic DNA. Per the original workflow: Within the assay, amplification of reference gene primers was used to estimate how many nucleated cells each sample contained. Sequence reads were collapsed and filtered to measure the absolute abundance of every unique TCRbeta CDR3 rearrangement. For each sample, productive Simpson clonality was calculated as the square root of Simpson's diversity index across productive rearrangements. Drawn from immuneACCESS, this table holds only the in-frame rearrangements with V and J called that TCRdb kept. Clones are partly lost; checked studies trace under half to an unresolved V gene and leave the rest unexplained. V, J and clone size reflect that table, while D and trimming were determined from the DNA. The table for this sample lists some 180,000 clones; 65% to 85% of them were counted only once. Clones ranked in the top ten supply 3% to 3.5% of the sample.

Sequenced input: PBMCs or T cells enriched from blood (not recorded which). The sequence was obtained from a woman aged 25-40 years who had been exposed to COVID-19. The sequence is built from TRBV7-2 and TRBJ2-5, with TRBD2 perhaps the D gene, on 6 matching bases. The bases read TGTGCCAGCAGCGCTACGGCCCGGGGGGAGACCCAGTACTTC. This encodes CASSATARGETQYF.